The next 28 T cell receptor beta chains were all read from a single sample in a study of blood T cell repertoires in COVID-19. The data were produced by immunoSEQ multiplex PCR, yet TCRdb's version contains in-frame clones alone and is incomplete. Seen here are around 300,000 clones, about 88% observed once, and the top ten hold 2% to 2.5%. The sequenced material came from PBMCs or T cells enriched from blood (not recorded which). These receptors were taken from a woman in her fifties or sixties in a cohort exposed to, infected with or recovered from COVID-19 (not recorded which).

CDR3 DNA: TGTGCCAGCAGCTCCACGACAGGGGCCCACACCTATAATTCACCCCTCCACTTT. It encodes CASSSTTGAHTYNSPLHF. The gene calls are TRBV7-6 and TRBJ1-6, with 8 bases that match TRBD1. J was trimmed by 2 bases and V by 4 bases; bases with no gene match: 10. The germline CDR1 and CDR2 sequences are SGHVS and FNYEAQ. The CDR3 length is 18 residues.

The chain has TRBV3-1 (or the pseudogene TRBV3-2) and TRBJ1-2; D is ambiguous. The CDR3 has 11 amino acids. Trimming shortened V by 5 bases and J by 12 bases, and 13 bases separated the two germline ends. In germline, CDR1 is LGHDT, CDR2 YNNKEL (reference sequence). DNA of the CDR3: TGTGCCAGCAGCTCCTTGGCTGGTAACACCTTC. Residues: CASSSLAGNTF.

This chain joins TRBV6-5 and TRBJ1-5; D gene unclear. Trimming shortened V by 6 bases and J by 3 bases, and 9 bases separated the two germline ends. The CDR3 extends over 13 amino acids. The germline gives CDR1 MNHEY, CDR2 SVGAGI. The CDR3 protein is CASRSDYNQPQHF. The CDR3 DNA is TGTGCCAGCAGGTCGGACTACAATCAGCCCCAGCATTTT.

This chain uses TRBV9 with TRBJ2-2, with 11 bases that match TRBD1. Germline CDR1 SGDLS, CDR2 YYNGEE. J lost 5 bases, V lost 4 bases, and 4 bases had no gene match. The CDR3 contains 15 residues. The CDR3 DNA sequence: TGTGCCAGCAGCATAGGACAGGGGGCGACCGGGGAGCTGTTTTTT. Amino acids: CASSIGQGATGELFF.

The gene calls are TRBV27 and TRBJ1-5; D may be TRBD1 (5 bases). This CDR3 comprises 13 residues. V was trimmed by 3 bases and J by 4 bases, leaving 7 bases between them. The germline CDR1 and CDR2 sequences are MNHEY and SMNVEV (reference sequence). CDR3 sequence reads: CASSFGGNQPQHF. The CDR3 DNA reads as TGTGCCAGCAGTTTCGGGGGGAATCAGCCCCAGCATTTT.

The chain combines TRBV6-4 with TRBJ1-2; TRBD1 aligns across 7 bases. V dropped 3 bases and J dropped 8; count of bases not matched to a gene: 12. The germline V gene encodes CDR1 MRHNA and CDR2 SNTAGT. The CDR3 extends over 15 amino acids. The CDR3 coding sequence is TGTGCCAGCAGTGAAGGGCAGGGGGAACTTAAAGGCTACACCTTC. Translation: CASSEGQGELKGYTF.

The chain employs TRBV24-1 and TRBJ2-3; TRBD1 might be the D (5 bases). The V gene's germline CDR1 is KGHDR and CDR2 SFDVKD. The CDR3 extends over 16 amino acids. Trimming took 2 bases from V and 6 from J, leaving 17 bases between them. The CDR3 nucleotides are TGTGCCACCAGTGATTCGGACCGAGTAGGGGTGGATACGCAGTATTTT. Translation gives CATSDSDRVGVDTQYF.

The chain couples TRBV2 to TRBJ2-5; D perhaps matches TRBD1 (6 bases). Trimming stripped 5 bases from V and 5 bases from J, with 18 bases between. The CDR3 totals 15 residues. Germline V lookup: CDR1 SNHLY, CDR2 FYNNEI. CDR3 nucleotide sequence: TGTGCCAGCAGTCCCAACAGGGTGGGCGGGGAGACCCAGTACTTC. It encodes CASSPNRVGGETQYF.

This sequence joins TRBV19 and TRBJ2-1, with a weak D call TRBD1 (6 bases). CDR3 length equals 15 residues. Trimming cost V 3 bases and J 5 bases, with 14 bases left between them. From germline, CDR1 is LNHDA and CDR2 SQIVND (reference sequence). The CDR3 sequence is CASSIGQIKNNEQFF. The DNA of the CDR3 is TGTGCCAGTAGTATTGGACAGATTAAGAACAATGAGCAGTTCTTC.

The DNA of the CDR3 is TGTGCCAGCAGCTTAGGGGACAGGACTCCAACTAATGAAAAACTGTTTTTT. Its translation is CASSLGDRTPTNEKLFF. The chain couples TRBV7-2 to TRBJ1-4, with 8 bases identical to TRBD1. This CDR3 has 17 amino acids. The germline V gene has CDR1 SGHTA and CDR2 FQGNSA. The ends lost 1 base at V and 0 bases at J; junction bases unmatched: 4.

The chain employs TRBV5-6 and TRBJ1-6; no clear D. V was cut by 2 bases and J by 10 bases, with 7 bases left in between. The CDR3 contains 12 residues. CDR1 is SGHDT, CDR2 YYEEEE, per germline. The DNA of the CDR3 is TGTGCCAGCAGCTTTGAAGCGTCACCCCTCCACTTT. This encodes CASSFEASPLHF.

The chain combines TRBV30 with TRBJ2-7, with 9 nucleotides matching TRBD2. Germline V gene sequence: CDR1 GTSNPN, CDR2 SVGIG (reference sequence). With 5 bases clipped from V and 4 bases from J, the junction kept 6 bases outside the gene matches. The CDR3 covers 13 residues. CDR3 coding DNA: TGTGCCTGGGATACTAGCGGGCCATACGAGCAGTACTTC. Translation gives CAWDTSGPYEQYF.

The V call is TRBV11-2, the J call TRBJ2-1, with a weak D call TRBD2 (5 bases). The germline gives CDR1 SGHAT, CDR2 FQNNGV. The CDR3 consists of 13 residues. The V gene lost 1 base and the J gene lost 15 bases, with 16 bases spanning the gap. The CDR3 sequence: CASSLGLGVLRFF. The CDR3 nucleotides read TGTGCCAGCAGCTTAGGCCTCGGGGTACTTAGGTTCTTC.

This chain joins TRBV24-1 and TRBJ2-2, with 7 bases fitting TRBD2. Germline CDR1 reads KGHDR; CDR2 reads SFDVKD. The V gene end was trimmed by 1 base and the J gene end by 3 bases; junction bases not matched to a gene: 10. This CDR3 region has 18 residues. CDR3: CATSDFSPAGIYTGELFF. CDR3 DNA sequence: TGTGCCACCAGTGATTTCTCCCCAGCGGGGATTTACACCGGGGAGCTGTTTTTT.

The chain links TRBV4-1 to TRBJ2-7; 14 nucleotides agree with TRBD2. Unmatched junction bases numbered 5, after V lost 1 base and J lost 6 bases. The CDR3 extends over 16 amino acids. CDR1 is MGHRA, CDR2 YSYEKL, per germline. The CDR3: CASSQGRTSGRREQYF. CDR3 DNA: TGCGCCAGCAGCCAAGGGAGGACTAGCGGGAGGCGCGAGCAGTACTTC.

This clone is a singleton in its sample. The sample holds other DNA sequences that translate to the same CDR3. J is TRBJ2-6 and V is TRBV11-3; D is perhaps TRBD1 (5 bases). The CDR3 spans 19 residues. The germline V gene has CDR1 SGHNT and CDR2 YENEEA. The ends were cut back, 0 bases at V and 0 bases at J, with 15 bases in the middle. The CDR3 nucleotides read TGTGCCAGCAGCTTAGATCCTTACAGGAAGAGCTCTGGGGCCAACGTCCTGACTTTC. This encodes CASSLDPYRKSSGANVLTF.

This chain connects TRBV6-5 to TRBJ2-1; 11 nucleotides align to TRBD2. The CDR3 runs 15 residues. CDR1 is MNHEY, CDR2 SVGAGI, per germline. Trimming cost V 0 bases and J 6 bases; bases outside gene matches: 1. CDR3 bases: TGTGCCAGCAGTTACTCCCTAGCGGGAGGCAATGAGCAGTTCTTC. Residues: CASSYSLAGGNEQFF.

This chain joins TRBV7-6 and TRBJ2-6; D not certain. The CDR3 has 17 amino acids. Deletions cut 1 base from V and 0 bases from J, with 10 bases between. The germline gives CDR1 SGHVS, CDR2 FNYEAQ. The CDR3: CASSLGHSYSGANVLTF. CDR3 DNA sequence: TGTGCCAGCAGCTTAGGGCACAGCTACTCTGGGGCCAACGTCCTGACTTTC.

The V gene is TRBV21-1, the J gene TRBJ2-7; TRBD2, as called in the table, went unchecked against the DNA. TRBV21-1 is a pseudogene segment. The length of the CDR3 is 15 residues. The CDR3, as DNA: TGTGCCAGCAGCAAAGTCGGGGGGAGCTCCTACGAGCAGTACTTC. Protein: CASSKVGGSSYEQYF.

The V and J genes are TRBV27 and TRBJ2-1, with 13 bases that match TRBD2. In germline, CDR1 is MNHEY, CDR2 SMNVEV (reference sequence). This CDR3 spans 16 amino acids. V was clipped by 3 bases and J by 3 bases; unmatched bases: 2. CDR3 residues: CASSFRTSGSYNEQFF. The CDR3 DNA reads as TGTGCCAGCAGTTTCCGGACTAGCGGGAGCTACAATGAGCAGTTCTTC.

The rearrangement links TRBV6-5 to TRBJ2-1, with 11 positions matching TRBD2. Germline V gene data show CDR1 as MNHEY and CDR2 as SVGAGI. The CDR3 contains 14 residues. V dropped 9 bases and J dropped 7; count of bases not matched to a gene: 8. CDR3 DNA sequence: TGTGCCAGTGGCCGGGGACTAGCGGCTAATGAGCAGTTCTTC. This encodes CASGRGLAANEQFF.

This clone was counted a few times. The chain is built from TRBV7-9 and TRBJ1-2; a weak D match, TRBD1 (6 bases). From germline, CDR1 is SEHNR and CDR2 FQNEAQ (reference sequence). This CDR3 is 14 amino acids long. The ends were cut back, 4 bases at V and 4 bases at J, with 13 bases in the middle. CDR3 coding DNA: TGTGCCAGCAGCTATAACAGGGATAGCTATGGCTACACCTTC. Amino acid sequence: CASSYNRDSYGYTF.

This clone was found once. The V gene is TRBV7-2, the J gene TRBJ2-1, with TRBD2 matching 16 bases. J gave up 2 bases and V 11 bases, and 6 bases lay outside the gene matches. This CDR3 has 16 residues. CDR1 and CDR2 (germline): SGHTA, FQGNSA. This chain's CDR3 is CAGSGLAGGAYNEQFF. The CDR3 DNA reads TGTGCCGGATCGGGACTAGCGGGAGGGGCCTACAATGAGCAGTTCTTC.

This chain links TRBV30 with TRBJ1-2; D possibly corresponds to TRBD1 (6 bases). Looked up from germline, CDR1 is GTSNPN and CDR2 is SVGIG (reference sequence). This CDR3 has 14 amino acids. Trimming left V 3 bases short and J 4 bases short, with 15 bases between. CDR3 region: CAWSTGRDGYGYTF. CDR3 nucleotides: TGTGCCTGGAGCACAGGGAGGGATGGCTATGGCTACACCTTC.

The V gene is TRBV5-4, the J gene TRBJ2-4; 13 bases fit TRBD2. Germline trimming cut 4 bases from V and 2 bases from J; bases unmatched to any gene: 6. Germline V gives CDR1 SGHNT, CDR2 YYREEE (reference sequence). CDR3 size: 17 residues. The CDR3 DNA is TGTGCCAGCAGCGTCGGACTAGCGGGAGCGACCAAAAACATTCAGTACTTC. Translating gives CASSVGLAGATKNIQYF.

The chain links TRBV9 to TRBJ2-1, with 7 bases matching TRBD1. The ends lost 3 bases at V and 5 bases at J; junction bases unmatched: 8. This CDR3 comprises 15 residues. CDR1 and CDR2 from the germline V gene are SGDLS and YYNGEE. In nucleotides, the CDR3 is TGTGCCAGCAGCGCGCCCGGGACAGTCCACAATGAGCAGTTCTTC. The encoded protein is CASSAPGTVHNEQFF.

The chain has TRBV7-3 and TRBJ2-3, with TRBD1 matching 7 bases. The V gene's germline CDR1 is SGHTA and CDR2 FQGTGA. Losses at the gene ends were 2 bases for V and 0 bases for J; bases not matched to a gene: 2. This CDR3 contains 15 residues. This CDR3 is CASSLGQASTDTQYF. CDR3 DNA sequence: TGTGCCAGCAGCTTAGGACAGGCGAGCACAGATACGCAGTATTTT.

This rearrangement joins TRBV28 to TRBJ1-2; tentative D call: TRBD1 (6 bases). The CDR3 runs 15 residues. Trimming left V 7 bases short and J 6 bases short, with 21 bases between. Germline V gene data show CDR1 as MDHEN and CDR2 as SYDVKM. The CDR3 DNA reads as TGTGCCAGCAACCTAGCCGGGGGGGCGCAGAATGGCTACACCTTC. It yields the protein CASNLAGGAQNGYTF.